This T cell receptor beta chain derives from a study of T cell changes during pregnancy in multiple sclerosis. The CDR3 has 14 residues. Germline CDR1 is GTSNPN and CDR2 is SVGIG (reference sequence). Trimming pared 3 bases from V and 2 bases from J, leaving 12 bases between. Profiled with immunoSEQ multiplex PCR; TCRdb holds only in-frame clones, not every one. The table lists about 60,000 clones, 90% to 95% of them singletons. This clone appeared once. This clonotype was obtained from a female donor with multiple sclerosis, enrolled in a pregnancy study. V and J are TRBV30 and TRBJ2-3; D might be TRBD2 (5 bases). The sample in question was peripheral blood, obtained before pregnancy. Written as DNA, the CDR3 is TGTGCCTGGAGGAGGGAGACATTCACAGATACGCAGTATTTT. It translates to CAWRRETFTDTQYF.